These 8 T cell receptor beta chains were sequenced from one sample in a study of Ad26.COV2.S vaccination and SARS-CoV-2 variants. Here immunoSEQ multiplex PCR was the method, and the copy in TCRdb shows in-frame clones only, minus some. The data hold more than 300,000 clones, with approximately 90% observed a single time. Indicated treatment: roughly 18 received Ad26.COV2.S at low or high dose, single or two shots; five or six received placebo; per-sample allocation not given. On day 63 after the first injection, vaccine and placebo recipients gave samples. The sample consisted of peripheral blood, taken in a trial of Ad26.COV2.S vaccine versus placebo. The receptors were gathered from a person aged 18-60 years who received the Ad26.COV2.S COVID-19 vaccine or a placebo.

The V and J genes are TRBV5-4 and TRBJ1-1; 12 positions match TRBD1. CDR1 is SGHNT and CDR2 is YYREEE in the germline V gene (reference sequence). This CDR3 region has 16 residues. The ends lost 6 bases at V and 6 bases at J; junction bases unmatched: 12. For the CDR3, the DNA is TGTGCCAGCAACCAGGGACAGGGGGCGCAAAGGTCTGAAGCTTTCTTT. This gives the protein CASNQGQGAQRSEAFF.

This clone was seen a handful of times. The chain combines TRBV2 with TRBJ1-2; D gene unclear. V was shortened by 3 bases and J by 3 bases, with 11 bases between the two germline ends. This CDR3 is built from 14 residues. From germline, CDR1 is SNHLY and CDR2 FYNNEI. CDR3 loop: CASSEFGQYYGYTF. CDR3 DNA: TGTGCCAGCAGTGAGTTCGGCCAGTACTATGGCTACACCTTC.

With respect to this clone: Other nucleotide sequences from this sample produce the same CDR3. The gene calls are TRBV9 and TRBJ1-1, with 11 bases identical to TRBD1. The CDR3 runs 15 residues. Per germline, CDR1 SGDLS and CDR2 YYNGEE. The ends lost 1 base at V and 5 bases at J; junction bases unmatched: 4. CDR3 in DNA: TGTGCCAGCAGCGTATCCGGGACAGGGGGAACTGAAGCTTTCTTT. Its translation is CASSVSGTGGTEAFF.

This clone was seen ten or more times. The chain uses TRBV6-5 and TRBJ1-1; D remains unclear. The CDR3 covers 13 residues. V lost 4 bases, J lost 6 bases, and 12 bases lay in between. Per the germline V gene, CDR1 is MNHEY and CDR2 is SVGAGI. CDR3 in DNA: TGTGCCAGCAGTTTACGGTTAAGGGCTGAAGCTTTCTTT. Residues: CASSLRLRAEAFF.

This CDR3 reads CASSLLGSGEKLFF. DNA of the CDR3: TGTGCCAGCAGCTTGCTGGGGTCCGGTGAAAAACTGTTTTTT. The J gene is TRBJ1-4, the V gene TRBV5-8; the D is unclear. V shed 1 base and J shed 7 bases, with 11 bases lying between them. The CDR3 length is 14 residues. Germline lookup yields CDR1 SGHTS and CDR2 YDEGEE.

This clone was recorded only once. The rearrangement links TRBV5-5 to TRBJ1-2; D call uncertain. Germline loops: CDR1 SGHKS, CDR2 YYEKEE (reference sequence). The V end was cut by 0 bases, the J end by 1 base, with 4 bases between. This CDR3 has 13 amino acids. The CDR3 coding sequence is TGTGCCAGCAGCTTGGACAATAACTATGGCTACACCTTC. Translated, it gives CASSLDNNYGYTF.

Details on this clone: Only one base separates this from a far larger clonotype, so it likely reflects a read error. The sample contains more than one DNA sequence encoding this CDR3. This chain links TRBV4-2 with TRBJ2-7, with 7 bases identical to TRBD2. The trim removed 1 base at V and 0 bases at J, leaving 3 bases unmatched. Germline V lookup: CDR1 LGHNA, CDR2 YNFKEQ. CDR3 length: 15 residues. Here the CDR3 reads CASSQGLADSYEQYF. In DNA, the CDR3 is TGTGCCAGCAGCCAAGGGCTAGCGGACTCCTACGAGCAGTACTTC.

This sequence joins TRBV5-1 and TRBJ1-1; 11 positions agree with TRBD1. V trimming: 4 bases; J trimming: 6 bases; junction bases outside the gene matches: 2. Germline V gene lookup returns CDR1 SGHRS and CDR2 YFSETQ. CDR3 length equals 13 residues. As DNA, the CDR3 is TGCGCCAGCAGCGAGGGACAGGGGGCTGAAGCTTTCTTT. Residues: CASSEGQGAEAFF.